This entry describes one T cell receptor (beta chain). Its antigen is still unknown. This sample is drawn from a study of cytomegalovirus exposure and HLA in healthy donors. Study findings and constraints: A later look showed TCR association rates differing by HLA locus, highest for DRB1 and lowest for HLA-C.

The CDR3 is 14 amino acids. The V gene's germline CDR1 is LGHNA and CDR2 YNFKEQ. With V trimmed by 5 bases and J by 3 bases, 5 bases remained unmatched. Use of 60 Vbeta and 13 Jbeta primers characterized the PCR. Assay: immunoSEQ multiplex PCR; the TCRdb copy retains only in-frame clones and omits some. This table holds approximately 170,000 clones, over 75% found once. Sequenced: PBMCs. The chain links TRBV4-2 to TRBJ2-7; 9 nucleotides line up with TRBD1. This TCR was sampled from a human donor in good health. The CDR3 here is CASSGGTGSYEQYF. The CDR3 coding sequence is TGTGCCAGCAGCGGTGGGACAGGGAGCTACGAGCAGTACTTC.